Listed below are T cell receptor beta chains from one sample, sequenced in a study of cytomegalovirus exposure and HLA in healthy donors. Clones were sequenced by immunoSEQ multiplex PCR, and TCRdb holds only the in-frame ones, with some missing. There are over 200,000 clones in the sample; almost 90% occur only once, and roughly 3% lies in the top ten. The sample taken for sequencing was PBMCs. The receptors originated from a woman aged 18-29 years in good health and CMV-seronegative. CDR3s include the opening cysteine and the closing phenylalanine or tryptophan. Fields, in order: D gene, J gene, V gene, CDR3 length, clone size, CDR3 protein, CDR3 DNA. A D gene is named only where the DNA matches it firmly. Clone size, where shown, is once, few, many, or a class for clones that have expanded.

.,TRBJ2-7,TRBV2,14,.,CASSGGQSSYEQYF,TGTGCCAGCAGTGGAGGACAGAGCTCCTACGAGCAGTACTTC
TRBD2,TRBJ2-6,TRBV28,14,once,CASKGGAGANVLTF,TGTGCCAGCAAGGGAGGGGCCGGGGCCAACGTCCTGACTTTC
.,TRBJ1-1,TRBV11-2,12,.,CASSTTGIEAFF,TGTGCCAGCAGCACAACAGGGATTGAAGCTTTCTTT
TRBD2,TRBJ2-2,TRBV15,18,.,CATSSVGLAAGVTGELFF,TGTGCCACCAGCAGCGTGGGACTAGCGGCCGGGGTTACCGGGGAGCTGTTTTTT
.,TRBJ1-1,TRBV19,11,.,CASSARTEAFF,TGTGCCAGTAGTGCTCGGACTGAAGCTTTCTTT
.,TRBJ1-1,TRBV28,13,.,CATVGGWNTEAFF,TGTGCCACCGTAGGGGGTTGGAACACTGAAGCTTTCTTT
TRBD2,TRBJ2-5,TRBV9,18,.,CASSVGLAGAPFQETQYF,TGTGCCAGCAGCGTAGGGCTAGCGGGAGCTCCCTTCCAAGAGACCCAGTACTTC
TRBD1,TRBJ2-1,TRBV4-1,15,.,CASSLIGQGDLEQFF,TGCGCCAGCAGCCTCATAGGACAGGGGGACCTGGAGCAGTTCTTC
.,TRBJ2-5,TRBV27,13,.,CASSFTGLETQYF,TGTGCCAGCAGTTTCACAGGTTTAGAGACCCAGTACTTC
TRBD2,TRBJ2-1,TRBV13,14,.,CASSKRETRNEQFF,TGTGCCAGCTCAAAGCGGGAGACGCGCAATGAGCAGTTCTTC
TRBD2,TRBJ2-3,TRBV7-9,16,.,CASSLIAGGLTDTQYF,TGTGCCAGCAGCTTAATAGCGGGAGGACTCACAGATACGCAGTATTTT
.,TRBJ2-7,TRBV7-2,12,.,CASSSSSYEQYF,TGTGCCAGCAGCTCGAGCTCCTACGAGCAGTACTTC
TRBD2,TRBJ2-7,TRBV5-5,14,once,CASSLDGRSYEQYF,TGTGCCAGCAGCTTGGACGGGAGGTCCTACGAGCAGTACTTC
TRBD2,TRBJ2-1,TRBV7-8,16,.,CASSSSRLAGGDEQFF,TGTGCCAGCAGCTCCTCGAGACTAGCGGGAGGCGATGAGCAGTTCTTC
TRBD2,TRBJ2-2,TRBV14,17,.,CASSPTSGRTNTGELFF,TGTGCCAGCAGCCCGACTAGCGGGAGGACGAACACCGGGGAGCTGTTTTTT
.,TRBJ2-2,TRBV2,16,.,CASSYFGQGGTGELFF,TGTGCCAGCAGCTATTTCGGCCAGGGCGGCACCGGGGAGCTGTTTTTT
TRBD1,TRBJ1-4,TRBV6-1,14,.,CASSGGTGREKLFF,TGTGCCAGCAGTGGAGGGACAGGGCGTGAAAAACTGTTTTTT
.,TRBJ2-5,TRBV21-1,15,.,CASSKPTGDEETQYF,TGTGCCAGCAGCAAACCAACGGGAGACGAGGAGACCCAGTACTTC
.,TRBJ1-1,TRBV7-9,16,once,CASSLDRGSMNTEAFF,TGTGCCAGCAGCTTAGATCGGGGTTCGATGAACACTGAAGCTTTCTTT
.,TRBJ2-3,TRBV6-6,11,.,CASSLLGEEYF,TGTGCCAGCAGCCTACTGGGTGAGGAGTATTTT
.,TRBJ2-3,TRBV20-1,11,.,CSASGPDTQYF,TGCAGTGCTAGCGGTCCAGATACGCAGTATTTT
.,TRBJ2-7,TRBV2,13,.,CASGGDPSYEQYF,TGTGCCAGCGGCGGCGACCCGTCCTACGAGCAGTACTTC
TRBD2,TRBJ2-7,TRBV4-2,14,once,CASSQSSGGYEQYF,TGTGCCAGCAGCCAATCTAGCGGTGGCTACGAGCAGTACTTC
TRBD1,TRBJ1-2,TRBV6-5,16,.,CASGYNRDRGLYGYTF,TGTGCCAGCGGTTACAACCGGGACAGGGGGCTGTATGGCTACACCTTC
.,TRBJ1-4,TRBV6-5,13,.,CASSYFHNEKLFF,TGTGCCAGCAGTTACTTCCATAATGAAAAACTGTTTTTT
.,TRBJ1-4,TRBV2,14,.,CASSEQGSNEKLFF,TGTGCCAGCAGTGAACAGGGTAGTAATGAAAAACTGTTTTTT
TRBD1,TRBJ1-2,TRBV5-4,14,.,CASSLTGGMDGYTF,TGTGCCAGCAGTCTCACAGGGGGCATGGACGGCTACACCTTC
TRBD1,TRBJ2-7,TRBV11-2,13,.,CASRGQGSYEQYF,TGTGCCAGCAGGGGACAGGGCTCCTACGAGCAGTACTTC
TRBD2,TRBJ2-2,TRBV27,18,.,CASSFYGVAGLNTGELFF,TGTGCCAGCAGTTTCTATGGGGTAGCGGGACTGAACACCGGGGAGCTGTTTTTT
TRBD1,TRBJ2-7,TRBV25-1,15,.,CASSARDRGSYEQYF,TGTGCCAGCAGTGCACGGGACAGGGGGTCGTACGAGCAGTACTTC